This T cell receptor beta chain originates from a study of CD4 T cell repertoires in COVID-19. Some clones are missing from TCRdb's copy, which holds only in-frame ones; the method was immunoSEQ multiplex PCR. Among about 75,000 clones listed, under 90% were seen once. The specimen was CD4+ T cells from peripheral blood, collected after recovery from COVID-19. The clonotype comes from a human donor who had COVID-19.

The CDR3 loop is CATTSTLGTGGLYNEQFF. CDR3 in DNA: TGTGCCACCACATCGACTTTGGGGACAGGGGGGTTATACAATGAGCAGTTCTTC. The chain has TRBV10-3 and TRBJ2-1; 11 nucleotides match TRBD1. The CDR3 has 18 amino acids. V shed 10 bases, J shed 4 bases, and the junction held 18 bases outside the gene matches. Per germline, CDR1 ENHRY and CDR2 SYGVKD.